The clone carrying this T cell receptor (beta chain) appeared once. The data were produced by immunoSEQ multiplex PCR, yet TCRdb's version contains in-frame clones alone and is incomplete. The table lists about 170,000 clones, about 91% of them singletons. The data originate from a study of control samples from healthy donors and cancer patients. Sequencing used blood. The sequence was obtained from a woman in her forties in good health.

CDR3 loop: CASSFNHRAGNTEAFF. CDR3 sequence (DNA): TGTGCCAGTAGTTTCAATCACAGGGCGGGGAACACTGAAGCTTTCTTT. The chain uses TRBV19 and TRBJ1-1; tentative D call: TRBD1 (6 bases). The CDR3 runs 16 residues. Germline CDR1 LNHDA, CDR2 SQIVND (reference sequence). The V and J ends lost 5 bases and 1 base respectively, with 17 bases between them.